Listed here are 28 T cell receptor beta chains from one sample, sequenced in a study of T cell responses to AZD1222 COVID-19 vaccine. Assay: immunoSEQ multiplex PCR; the TCRdb copy retains only in-frame clones and omits some. The sample records roughly 180,000 clones, about 87% being singletons. The sample here was peripheral blood, taken on day 0 of MenACWY control vaccination. The receptor source for this set is an adult in good health.

The chain uses TRBV7-9 and TRBJ2-7, with D hard to call. This CDR3 has 12 amino acids. Germline CDR1 reads SEHNR; CDR2 reads FQNEAQ (reference sequence). V was shortened by 2 bases and J by 4 bases, with 6 bases between the two germline ends. This CDR3 is CASSLWGYEQYF. The CDR3 bases are TGTGCCAGCAGCTTATGGGGATACGAGCAGTACTTC.

The chain joins TRBV9 to TRBJ2-5; possibly TRBD1 for D (6 bases). The CDR3 extends over 13 amino acids. The V end lost 2 bases, the J end lost 5 bases, and 10 bases lay between the germline ends. CDR1 and CDR2 (germline): SGDLS, YYNGEE. CDR3 DNA: TGTGCCAGCAGCGTGGGGGCGTGGGAGACCCAGTACTTC. Protein sequence: CASSVGAWETQYF. Variable domain in full (rest from reference TRBV9 and TRBJ2-5): DSGVTQTPKHLITATGQRVTLRCSPRSGDLSVYWYQQSLDQGLQFLIQYYNGEERAKGNILERFSAQQFPDLHSELNLSSLELGDSALYFCASSVGAWETQYFGPGTRLLVL.

The chain combines TRBV7-9 with TRBJ1-1; D is unclear. The CDR3 length is 14 residues. V was cut by 1 base and J by 4 bases, with 10 bases left in between. Germline V gene data show CDR1 as SEHNR and CDR2 as FQNEAQ (reference sequence). CDR3 loop: CASSLVRGSTEAFF. In DNA, the CDR3 is TGTGCCAGCAGCTTAGTTCGGGGAAGCACTGAAGCTTTCTTT.

The V gene is TRBV28, the J gene TRBJ1-1; possible D gene TRBD1, 6 bases. The V end was cut by 7 bases, the J end by 2 bases, with 17 bases between. The CDR3 is made up of 15 amino acids. CDR1 is MDHEN and CDR2 is SYDVKM in the germline V gene. CDR3 bases: TGTGCCAGCAATAGTGCAGGGGACGCTAACACTGAAGCTTTCTTT. It codes for CASNSAGDANTEAFF.

This chain links TRBV19 with TRBJ2-1; D is ambiguous. V lost 4 bases and J lost 6, with 13 bases in between. The germline V gene has CDR1 LNHDA and CDR2 SQIVND (reference sequence). The CDR3 loop spans 14 amino acids. CDR3 nucleotide sequence: TGTGCCAGTAGTACACGAACAGCTCTCAATGAGCAGTTCTTC. Translated: CASSTRTALNEQFF.

CDR3: CASSEGPPRTYGYTF. The DNA of the CDR3 is TGTGCCAGCAGTGAGGGCCCTCCGAGGACCTATGGCTACACCTTC. This chain links TRBV6-1 with TRBJ1-2; no reliable D call. This CDR3 spans 15 amino acids. Trimming pared 3 bases from V and 4 bases from J, leaving 15 bases between. The germline V gene has CDR1 MNHNS and CDR2 SASEGT.

CDR3 coding DNA: TGTGCCAGCAGCTTATCACCTAGCAGGGCAGATACGCAGTATTTT. Protein product: CASSLSPSRADTQYF. V usage is TRBV11-1 and J usage is TRBJ2-3; D might be TRBD1 or TRBD2, each matching 5 bases. V was cut by 2 bases and J by 4 bases, with 13 bases left in between. This CDR3 has 15 residues. Germline values: CDR1 SGHAT, CDR2 FQDESV (reference sequence).

This chain joins TRBV19 and TRBJ2-1; D might be TRBD2 (6 bases). Germline values: CDR1 LNHDA, CDR2 SQIVND (reference sequence). V lost 2 bases and J lost 1, with 18 bases in between. This CDR3 is built from 18 residues. The CDR3 loop is CASSINLRGLNSYNEQFF. The CDR3 DNA follows: TGTGCCAGTAGTATAAATCTAAGAGGACTAAATTCCTACAATGAGCAGTTCTTC.

This chain links TRBV5-8 with TRBJ1-2; 8 nucleotides agree with TRBD1. The ends lost 1 base at V and 8 bases at J; junction bases unmatched: 4. Germline V CDR1 and CDR2: SGHTS, YDEGEE. The CDR3 totals 13 residues. CDR3 DNA sequence: TGTGCCAGCAGCTTGCAGGGGGCGATAGGCTACACCTTC. Amino acids: CASSLQGAIGYTF.

The chain couples TRBV7-2 to TRBJ1-2; D is undetermined. The V end lost 1 base, the J end lost 8 bases, and 17 bases lay between the germline ends. Germline loops: CDR1 SGHTA, CDR2 FQGNSA. CDR3 length: 15 residues. The CDR3 here is CASSLESQTLGGYTF. The CDR3 DNA reads TGTGCCAGCAGCTTAGAGAGCCAGACCTTAGGGGGCTACACCTTC.

Only a few counts were recorded for this clone. The CDR3 here is CATSDPGRGNYGYTF. CDR3 nucleotides: TGTGCCACCAGTGATCCGGGACGGGGTAACTATGGCTACACCTTC. The rearrangement joins TRBV24-1 to TRBJ1-2, with a weak D call TRBD1 (5 bases). Trimming left V 3 bases short and J 1 base short, with 11 bases between. The CDR3 consists of 15 residues. Germline V gene data show CDR1 as KGHDR and CDR2 as SFDVKD.

This clone showed up just once. The chain couples TRBV30 to TRBJ1-5; D call uncertain. V lost 0 bases to trimming and J lost 2 bases, with 11 bases between them. Per the germline V gene, CDR1 is GTSNPN and CDR2 is SVGIG (reference sequence). This CDR3 is built from 15 residues. CDR3 sequence reads: CAWSVRGSGNQPQHF. The CDR3 nucleotides read TGTGCCTGGAGTGTTCGCGGCTCGGGCAATCAGCCCCAGCATTTT.

The rearrangement links TRBV14 to TRBJ1-2, with D maybe TRBD1 (6 bases). Looked up from germline, CDR1 is SGHDN and CDR2 is FVKESK. The CDR3 has 15 amino acids. Trimming stripped 1 base from V and 5 bases from J, with 14 bases between. Here the CDR3 reads CASSQAVGTLYGYTF. In nucleotides, the CDR3 is TGTGCCAGCAGCCAAGCTGTCGGGACATTGTATGGCTACACCTTC.

This chain joins TRBV28 and TRBJ1-1; no definite D call. The CDR3 is made up of 14 amino acids. With 1 base removed from V and 1 base from J, the gap between germline ends came to 7 bases. Germline V gene lookup returns CDR1 MDHEN and CDR2 SYDVKM. The CDR3 protein is CASSLLAGNTEAFF. The CDR3 DNA reads TGTGCCAGCAGTTTATTAGCAGGGAACACTGAAGCTTTCTTT.

V usage is TRBV3-1 (or the pseudogene TRBV3-2) and J usage is TRBJ2-7; 9 nucleotides match TRBD2. V trimming: 4 bases; J trimming: 1 base; junction bases outside the gene matches: 8. Germline V gene data show CDR1 as LGHDT and CDR2 as YNNKEL (reference sequence). The CDR3 loop spans 16 amino acids. CDR3 residues: CASSPMVTSGSYEQYF. The CDR3 DNA is TGTGCCAGCAGCCCGATGGTGACTAGCGGTTCCTACGAGCAGTACTTC.

The chain joins TRBV30 to TRBJ1-2, with D possibly TRBD1 on 5 matching bases. The germline V gene encodes CDR1 GTSNPN and CDR2 SVGIG (reference sequence). The CDR3 is 13 amino acids. Trimming removed 0 bases from V and 7 bases from J, with 12 bases in between. CDR3 bases: TGTGCCTGGAGTGTATTGCGGGGCTCTGGCTACACCTTC. Translating gives CAWSVLRGSGYTF.

The rearrangement uses TRBV29-1 and TRBJ2-2, with D hard to call. In germline, CDR1 is SQVTM, CDR2 ANQGSEA. CDR3 length: 15 residues. V lost 4 bases, J lost 1 base, and 13 bases lay in between. DNA for the CDR3: TGCAGCGTTGGCTTGAAGGGCAGGAACACCGGGGAGCTGTTTTTT. Translated: CSVGLKGRNTGELFF.

This chain joins TRBV18 and TRBJ2-3; possible D gene TRBD2, 6 bases. Germline assignment: CDR1 KGHSH and CDR2 LQKENI. The CDR3 has 15 amino acids. V lost 3 bases and J 0 bases, leaving 10 bases between the germline ends. The CDR3 loop reads CASSPEGASTDTQYF. The CDR3 nucleotides read TGTGCCAGCTCACCGGAGGGCGCTAGCACAGATACGCAGTATTTT.

The J gene is TRBJ1-3, the V gene TRBV5-1; TRBD1 is a possible D gene (6 bases). This CDR3 is 15 amino acids long. Trimming removed 0 bases from V and 4 bases from J, with 11 bases in between. Germline-derived CDR1 and CDR2 are SGHRS and YFSETQ. This CDR3 reads CASSLEGRGGNTIYF. Written as DNA, the CDR3 is TGCGCCAGCAGCTTGGAGGGCAGGGGCGGAAACACCATATATTTT.

The V call is TRBV18, the J call TRBJ1-2; a weak D match, TRBD1 (6 bases). The CDR3 loop spans 16 amino acids. Trimming left V 3 bases short and J 6 bases short, with 20 bases between. CDR1 is KGHSH, CDR2 LQKENI, per germline. The CDR3 protein is CASSPSDSRGLDGYTF. The CDR3 region has the DNA TGTGCCAGCTCACCGTCCGATAGTAGGGGGTTGGATGGCTACACCTTC.

V gene TRBV7-8 combines with J gene TRBJ1-2, with 7 bases matching TRBD1. The J segment lost 7 bases and the V segment lost 3 bases, leaving 5 bases of the junction unmatched. Looked up from germline, CDR1 is SGHVS and CDR2 is FQNEAQ. The CDR3 is made up of 13 amino acids. CDR3 DNA: TGTGCCAGCAGCTTCGGTGGGACAGTTGGCTACACCTTC. Protein sequence: CASSFGGTVGYTF.

The chain combines TRBV5-1 with TRBJ2-7, with D hard to call. Germline loops: CDR1 SGHRS, CDR2 YFSETQ. The CDR3 runs to 12 residues. Trimming pared 2 bases from V and 2 bases from J, leaving 5 bases between. CDR3 amino acids: CASSLAPYEQYF. The CDR3 DNA follows: TGCGCCAGCAGCTTAGCCCCCTACGAGCAGTACTTC.

The V and J genes are TRBV5-4 and TRBJ2-1; D unclear. Germline-derived CDR1 and CDR2 are SGHNT and YYREEE (reference sequence). Trimming removed 1 base at V and 6 bases at J, with 17 bases between. This CDR3 comprises 16 residues. The CDR3 bases are TGTGCCAGCAGCTTGCGTGGTGGCGGCCGCTTCAATGAGCAGTTCTTC. Encoded protein: CASSLRGGGRFNEQFF.

This sequence joins TRBV18 and TRBJ2-7; 10 nucleotides line up with TRBD1. Germline-derived CDR1 and CDR2 are KGHSH and LQKENI. Trimming took 3 bases from V and 3 from J; bases not matched to a gene: 8. The CDR3 length is 16 residues. CDR3 loop: CASSPSAGTGDYEQYF. CDR3 in DNA: TGTGCCAGCTCACCTAGCGCCGGGACAGGGGACTACGAGCAGTACTTC.

V gene TRBV27 combines with J gene TRBJ2-2, with D uncertain. Germline loops: CDR1 MNHEY, CDR2 SMNVEV (reference sequence). The V end was cut by 4 bases, the J end by 0 bases, with 3 bases between. This CDR3 has 13 residues. CDR3 bases: TGTGCCAGCAGTTCCGCGAACACCGGGGAGCTGTTTTTT. Protein: CASSSANTGELFF.

The chain couples TRBV7-2 to TRBJ2-1; D gene unclear. Germline V gene data show CDR1 as SGHTA and CDR2 as FQGNSA. The CDR3 is 17 amino acids. Deletions cut 1 base from V and 5 bases from J, with 18 bases between. Here the CDR3 reads CASSLEGSASPNNEQFF. The CDR3 region has the DNA TGTGCCAGCAGCTTAGAAGGTTCGGCAAGCCCCAACAATGAGCAGTTCTTC.

This rearrangement joins TRBV4-2 to TRBJ2-3, with 15 bases that match TRBD2. Trimming at V came to 0 bases and at J to 4 bases, leaving 5 bases not matched to a gene. The CDR3 is 18 amino acids. Germline CDR1 reads LGHNA; CDR2 reads YNFKEQ. The CDR3 sequence: CASSQDFRTSGGADTQYF. CDR3 nucleotide sequence: TGTGCCAGCAGCCAAGATTTTAGGACTAGCGGGGGGGCAGATACGCAGTATTTT.

In this sample, this clone is medium-sized (0.01 to 0.1%). Other DNA sequences in the sample encode the same CDR3. This CDR3 reads CASSLDTRSYNEQFF. CDR3 sequence (DNA): TGTGCCAGCAGCTTGGACACCCGTTCTTACAATGAGCAGTTCTTC. The chain carries TRBV5-4 and TRBJ2-1; D call uncertain. Germline CDR1 is SGHNT and CDR2 is YYREEE (reference sequence). V dropped 0 bases and J dropped 4 bases, with 11 bases sitting between them. The CDR3 contains 15 residues.